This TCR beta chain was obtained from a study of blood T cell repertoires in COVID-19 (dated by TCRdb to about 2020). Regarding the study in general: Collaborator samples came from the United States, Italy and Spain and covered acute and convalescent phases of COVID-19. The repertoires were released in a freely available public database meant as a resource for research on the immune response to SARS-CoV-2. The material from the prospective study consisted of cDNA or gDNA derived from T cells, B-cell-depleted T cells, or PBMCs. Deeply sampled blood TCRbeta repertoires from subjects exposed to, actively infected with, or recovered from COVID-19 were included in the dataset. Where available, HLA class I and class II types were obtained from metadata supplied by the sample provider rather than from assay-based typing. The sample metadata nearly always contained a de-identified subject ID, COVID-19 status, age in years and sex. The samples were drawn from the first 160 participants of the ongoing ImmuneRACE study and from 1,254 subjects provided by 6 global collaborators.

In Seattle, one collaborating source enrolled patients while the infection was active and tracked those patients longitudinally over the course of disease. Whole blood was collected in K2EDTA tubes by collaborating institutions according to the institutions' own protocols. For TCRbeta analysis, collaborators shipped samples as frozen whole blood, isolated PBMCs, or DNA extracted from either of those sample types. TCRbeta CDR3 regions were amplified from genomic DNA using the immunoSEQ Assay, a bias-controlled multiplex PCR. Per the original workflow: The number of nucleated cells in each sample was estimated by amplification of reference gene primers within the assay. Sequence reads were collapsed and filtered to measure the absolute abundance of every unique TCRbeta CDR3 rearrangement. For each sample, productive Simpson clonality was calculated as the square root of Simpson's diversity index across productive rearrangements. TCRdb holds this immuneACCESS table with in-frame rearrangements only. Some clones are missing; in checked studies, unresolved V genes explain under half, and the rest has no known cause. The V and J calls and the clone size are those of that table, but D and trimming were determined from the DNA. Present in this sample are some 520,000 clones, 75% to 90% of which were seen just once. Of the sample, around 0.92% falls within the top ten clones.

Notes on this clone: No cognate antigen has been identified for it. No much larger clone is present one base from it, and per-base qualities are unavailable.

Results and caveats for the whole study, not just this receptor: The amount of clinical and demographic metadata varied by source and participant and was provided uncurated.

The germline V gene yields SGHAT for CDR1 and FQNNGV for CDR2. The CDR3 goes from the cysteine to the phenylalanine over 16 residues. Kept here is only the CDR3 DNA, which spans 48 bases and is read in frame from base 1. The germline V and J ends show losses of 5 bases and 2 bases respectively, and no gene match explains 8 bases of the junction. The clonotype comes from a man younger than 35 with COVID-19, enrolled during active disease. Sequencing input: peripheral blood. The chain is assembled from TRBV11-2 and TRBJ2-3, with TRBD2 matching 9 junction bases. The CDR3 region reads CASSRRLAENTDTQYF. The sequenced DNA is TGTGCCAGCAGCCGCCGACTAGCGGAAAACACAGATACGCAGTATTTT.